The 13 T cell receptor beta chains below come from one sample, sequenced in a study of CD8+ T cells in alopecia areata. RNA extraction and reverse transcription yielded cDNA as sequencing template. Here immunoSEQ multiplex PCR was the method, and the copy in TCRdb shows in-frame clones only, minus some. The sample shows over 150,000 clones, about 61% of them seen only once. Sequenced material: CD8+ T cells sorted from blood. The receptors were sampled from a human donor in good health.

The genes are TRBV29-1 and TRBJ2-7; 7 bases are a match to TRBD2. This CDR3 has 12 residues. V trimming: 1 base; J trimming: 7 bases; junction bases outside the gene matches: 4. The germline V gene encodes CDR1 SQVTM and CDR2 ANQGSEA. For the CDR3, the DNA is TGCAGCGTTGAAGCGGGGGGTCCGGAGCAGTACTTC. This codes for CSVEAGGPEQYF.

This clone was seen only a few times. The chain recombines TRBV9 with TRBJ1-1; no clear D gene. The germline CDR1 and CDR2 sequences are SGDLS and YYNGEE. The CDR3 has 15 amino acids. With 3 bases removed from V and 4 bases from J, the gap between germline ends came to 16 bases. This chain's CDR3 is CASSAVEGLRTEAFF. CDR3 coding DNA: TGTGCCAGCAGCGCCGTTGAAGGATTGCGCACTGAAGCTTTCTTT.

This clone was picked up one time. The rearrangement joins TRBV2 to TRBJ2-3; D may be TRBD1 or TRBD2 (6 bases each). The length of the CDR3 is 14 residues. The germline V and J ends were trimmed by 10 bases and 8 bases, with 22 bases remaining between them. Germline-derived CDR1 and CDR2 are SNHLY and FYNNEI. CDR3 nucleotides: TGTGCCAACGCCCCTGGGCGGGAACAGGGTACGCAGTATTTT. It encodes CANAPGREQGTQYF. The full variable domain, in which reference TRBV2 and TRBJ2-3 provide the parts outside the CDR3, is EPEVTQTPSHQVTQMGQEVILRCVPISNHLYFYWYRQILGQKVEFLVSFYNNEISEKSEIFDDQFSVERPDGSNFTLKIRSTKLEDSAMYFCANAPGREQGTQYFGPGTRLTVL.

A few counts support this clone. The CDR3 is CASSSLSEAFF. The CDR3 nucleotides read TGTGCCAGCAGCTCACTATCTGAAGCTTTCTTT. The genes are TRBV2 and TRBJ1-1; D gene ambiguous. The CDR3 runs to 11 residues. The V gene's germline CDR1 is SNHLY and CDR2 FYNNEI. V was shortened by 6 bases and J by 6 bases, with 8 bases between the two germline ends.

The genes are TRBV20-1 and TRBJ1-2; D uncertain. The CDR3 runs to 11 residues. Germline CDR1 is DFQATT and CDR2 is SNEGSKA (reference sequence). This chain's CDR3 is CRARIPYGYTF. The DNA for the CDR3 is TGCAGAGCCCGAATCCCCTATGGCTACACCTTC.

This chain joins TRBV27 and TRBJ1-6, with TRBD1 identical over 7 bases. The CDR3 totals 15 residues. With V trimmed by 0 bases and J by 8 bases, 4 bases remained unmatched. CDR1 and CDR2 (germline): MNHEY, SMNVEV (reference sequence). CDR3 sequence (DNA): TGTGCCAGCAGTTTATCATGGCAGGGGGATTCACCCCTCCACTTT. Encoded protein: CASSLSWQGDSPLHF.

This chain links TRBV5-1 with TRBJ2-7; D unclear. Germline values: CDR1 SGHRS, CDR2 YFSETQ. The CDR3 contains 12 residues. V shed 6 bases and J shed 10 bases, with 17 bases lying between them. CDR3 DNA sequence: TGCGCCAGCAACTTCCACCGAATCCGTCAGTACTTC. It yields the protein CASNFHRIRQYF.

This clone was counted a few times. The junction and the germline gene differ at one end; a read error may be behind it. This chain's CDR3 is CASSSKYGWQGSMAF. CDR3 DNA: TGTGCCAGCAGCTCGAAATACGGTTGGCAGGGGTCAATGGCCTTC. V and J are TRBV7-9 and TRBJ1-2; TRBD1 might be the D (6 bases). Germline V lookup: CDR1 SEHNR, CDR2 FQNEAQ (reference sequence). CDR3 length equals 15 residues.

The chain joins TRBV11-2 to TRBJ2-1; TRBD1 aligns across 9 bases. Unmatched junction bases numbered 11, after V lost 7 bases and J lost 4 bases. In germline, CDR1 is SGHAT, CDR2 FQNNGV. The CDR3 is made up of 16 amino acids. The CDR3 DNA is TGTGCCAGCACCTCGGATAGAGGGACAGGGTACAATGAGCAGTTCTTC. This sequence encodes CASTSDRGTGYNEQFF. Supplemented by reference TRBV11-2 and TRBJ2-1, the full variable domain reads EAGVAQSPRYKIIEKRQSVAFWCNPISGHATLYWYQQILGQGPKLLIQFQNNGVVDDSQLPKDRFSAERLKGVDSTLKIQPAKLEDSAVYLCASTSDRGTGYNEQFFGPGTRLTVL.

CDR3 amino acids: CASSAPHASRQFF. The CDR3 bases are TGTGCCAGCAGCGCACCACATGCCTCGAGGCAGTTCTTC. This chain uses TRBV9 with TRBJ2-1; no clear D gene. V was pared by 3 bases and J by 12 bases, with 16 bases between. This CDR3 contains 13 residues. CDR1 is SGDLS and CDR2 is YYNGEE in the germline V gene.

The sample holds a few counts of this clone. The rearrangement joins TRBV25-1 to TRBJ2-3, with D unclear. This CDR3 comprises 11 residues. Trimming pared 1 base from V and 10 bases from J, leaving 6 bases between. CDR1 MGHDK and CDR2 SYGVNS come from the germline V gene. The CDR3 loop reads CASSESRAQYF. CDR3 in DNA: TGTGCCAGCAGTGAATCTCGGGCGCAGTATTTT.

A remark on this clone: At one end the junction does not follow the germline gene, possibly because of a read error. This same CDR3 is encoded by further DNA sequences in the sample. The chain couples TRBV6-4 to TRBJ2-3, with TRBD2 matching over 12 bases. The CDR3 has 14 residues. The germline V gene encodes CDR1 MRHNA and CDR2 SNTAGT. The CDR3 bases are TGCGCCAGCAGCCTAGCGGGGGGGCAAGATACGCAGTATTTT. This translates into CASSLAGGQDTQYF.

This clone was recorded a few times. The chain recombines TRBV11-2 with TRBJ2-7; a possible D gene is TRBD2 (6 bases). Germline assignment: CDR1 SGHAT and CDR2 FQNNGV. This CDR3 contains 13 residues. The V and J ends lost 10 bases and 6 bases respectively, with 19 bases between them. The CDR3 DNA follows: TGTGCCACGCTGGGGGGACTCGGGTTCGAGCAGTACTTC. Translating gives CATLGGLGFEQYF.